This T cell receptor (beta chain) derives from a study of molecular identifiers for immune sequencing clone quantification. Whole-study results and caveats: More than 97% of effector molecules, versus under 1% of naive-cell molecules, belonged to clones above 20 RNA copies.

MiXCR, run by TCRdb on the PCR reads, gives a single entry per CDR3 protein. The sample includes around 82,000 distinct CDR3 sequences, 15% to 20% of them seen just once. The CDR3 is 15 amino acids. Trimming took 5 bases from V and 7 from J, leaving 21 bases between them. Germline V gene data show CDR1 as SEHNR and CDR2 as FQNEAQ (reference sequence). With respect to this clonotype: What it binds is unknown. Since a much larger clone is just one base distant, this may be a read error. Lacking the conserved final phenylalanine or tryptophan, this CDR3 likely reflects a read error.

The chain links TRBV7-9 to TRBJ2-7; possibly TRBD2 for D (6 bases). The sample was naive CD8+ T cells from blood, with Jurkat cell RNA spiked in. This sample's subset: FACS-sorted CD8+CD4-CCR7+CD45RA+ naive T cells. The sequence was collected from a human donor in good health. Some libraries in this study had Jurkat cell RNA spiked in. The CDR3 loop is CASSTSGTGEQEQYL. CDR3 sequence (DNA): TGTGCCAGCAGCACTTCCGGGACTGGGGAACAGGAGCAGTACCTC.